Detailed here is one T cell receptor beta chain. What it binds is not known. This entry comes from a study of T cells after yellow fever vaccination. Germline loops: CDR1 SGDLS, CDR2 YYNGEE. The length of the CDR3 is 15 residues. V gave up 5 bases and J gave up 0 bases, with 11 bases separating them. General study results and limits: Booster sampling recovered most clones from primary vaccination (approximately 97% CD4, around 90% CD8). Weaker overall, the secondary response nonetheless peaked faster (day 5 versus 15).

TCRdb analysed the 5' RACE reads with MiXCR anew, one entry per CDR3 protein. This table has 150,000 to 200,000 distinct CDR3 sequences, roughly a tenth appearing once. The clonotype comes from a man younger than 30 who received the YFV17D yellow fever vaccine. This rearrangement joins TRBV9 to TRBJ2-2; D is perhaps TRBD1 (6 bases). The starting material was CD8+ T cells sorted from PBMCs, obtained 45 days after the yellow fever booster vaccination. Here the CDR3 DNA reads TGTGCCAGCAGTTGGGGGCTGACGAACACCGGGGAGCTGTTTTTT. This gives the protein CASSWGLTNTGELFF.